This entry concerns a single T cell receptor beta chain. Its specificity is unknown. The sample comes from a study of T cell responses to AZD1222 COVID-19 vaccine. Study-wide points: The reported proportion of spike-specific TCRs targeting unmutated variant regions was nearly half.

Produced via immunoSEQ multiplex PCR; TCRdb's table is partial and in-frame only. The data show 95,000 to 110,000 clones, around 92% seen once. CDR1 is SGHTA, CDR2 FQGNSA, per germline. The V gene end was trimmed by 5 bases and the J gene end by 0 bases; junction bases not matched to a gene: 11. CDR3 size: 18 residues. The chain uses TRBV7-2 and TRBJ2-7; TRBD2 matches at 12 bases. Source: peripheral blood, taken 28 days after the second AZD1222 dose. The sequence came from an adult who received the AZD1222 COVID-19 vaccine. The CDR3 is CASSPRPGTSGFSYEQYF. CDR3 DNA sequence: TGTGCCAGCAGCCCCAGACCCGGGACTAGCGGGTTCTCCTACGAGCAGTACTTC. Full variable domain (rest looked up from reference TRBV7-2 and TRBJ2-7): GAGVSQSPSNKVTEKGKDVELRCDPISGHTALYWYRQSLGQGLEFLIYFQGNSAPDKSGLPSDRFSAERTGGSVSTLTIQRTQQEDSAVYLCASSPRPGTSGFSYEQYFGPGTRLTVT.